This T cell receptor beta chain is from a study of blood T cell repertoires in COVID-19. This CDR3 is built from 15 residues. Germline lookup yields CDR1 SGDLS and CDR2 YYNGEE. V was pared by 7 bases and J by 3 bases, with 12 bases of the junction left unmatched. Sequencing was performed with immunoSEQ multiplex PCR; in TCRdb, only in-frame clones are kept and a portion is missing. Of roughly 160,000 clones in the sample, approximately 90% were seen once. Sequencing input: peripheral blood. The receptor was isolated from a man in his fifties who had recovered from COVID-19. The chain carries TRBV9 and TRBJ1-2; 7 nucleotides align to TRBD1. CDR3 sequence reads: CASGSPGDSYYGYTF. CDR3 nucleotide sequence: TGTGCCAGCGGCTCCCCGGGGGACAGCTACTATGGCTACACCTTC. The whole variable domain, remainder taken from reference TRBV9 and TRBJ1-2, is DSGVTQTPKHLITATGQRVTLRCSPRSGDLSVYWYQQSLDQGLQFLIQYYNGEERAKGNILERFSAQQFPDLHSELNLSSLELGDSALYFCASGSPGDSYYGYTFGSGTRLTVV.